This TCR beta chain came from a study of blood T cell repertoires in COVID-19 (dated by TCRdb to 2020 to 2022). About the study as a whole: Samples covering the acute and convalescent phases of COVID-19 were provided by collaborators in the United States, Italy and Spain. The prospective study material was composed of cDNA or gDNA derived from T cells, B-cell-depleted T cells, or PBMCs. Deeply sampled blood TCRbeta repertoires from subjects exposed to, actively infected with, or recovered from COVID-19 were included in the dataset. The repertoires were released in a freely available public database intended as a resource for research on the immune response to SARS-CoV-2. Samples were obtained from the ongoing ImmuneRACE study (first 160 participants) and from 1,000 to 1,500 subjects provided by 6 global collaborators. Sample metadata almost always included a de-identified subject ID, COVID-19 status, age in years and sex. Where available, HLA class I and class II types were taken from metadata supplied by the sample provider and were not determined by assay-based typing. Paper-wide results and their limitations: The amount of clinical and demographic metadata varied by source and participant and was provided uncurated.

The immunoSEQ Assay, a bias-controlled multiplex PCR, was used to amplify TCRbeta CDR3 regions from genomic DNA. The published analysis was carried out like this. The number of nucleated cells in each sample was estimated from the amplification of reference gene primers within the assay. Sequence reads were collapsed and filtered to measure the absolute abundance of every unique TCRbeta CDR3 rearrangement. For each sample, productive Simpson clonality was calculated as the square root of Simpson's diversity index across productive rearrangements. TCRdb's version of the immuneACCESS table is confined to in-frame rearrangements and falls short of the full clone set. An unresolved V gene accounts for under half of the shortfall where checked; the remainder is of unknown origin. Clonal size and the V and J genes are those of that table, whereas D and trimming came from the DNA. In this sample the table shows hundreds of thousands of clones, roughly nine tenths of which occur a single time. Roughly 2% of the sample rests with the top ten.

For this clone: Its antigen is not yet known. No base qualities exist here, and no much larger clone lies one base off it.

The CDR3 measures 12 amino acids from cysteine to phenylalanine. Only the CDR3 part of the read is kept: 36 bases, read in frame from the first base. Trimming takes 4 bases from V and 2 bases from J, and the germline ends sit 5 bases apart. The germline V gene gives CDR1 as SGHDT and CDR2 as YYEEEE. Whole blood was collected in K2EDTA tubes by collaborating institutions according to the institutions' own protocols. For TCRbeta analysis, collaborators shipped samples in one of three forms: frozen whole blood, isolated PBMCs, or DNA extracted from either of those sample types. This clonotype originated in a woman aged 45-65 years with acute or convalescent COVID-19. The sample consisted of peripheral blood. The chain uses TRBV5-6 and TRBJ2-3, with no D gene named confidently. The DNA sequence reads TGTGCCAGCAGCGACAACACAGATACGCAGTATTTT. This translates into CASSDNTDTQYF.